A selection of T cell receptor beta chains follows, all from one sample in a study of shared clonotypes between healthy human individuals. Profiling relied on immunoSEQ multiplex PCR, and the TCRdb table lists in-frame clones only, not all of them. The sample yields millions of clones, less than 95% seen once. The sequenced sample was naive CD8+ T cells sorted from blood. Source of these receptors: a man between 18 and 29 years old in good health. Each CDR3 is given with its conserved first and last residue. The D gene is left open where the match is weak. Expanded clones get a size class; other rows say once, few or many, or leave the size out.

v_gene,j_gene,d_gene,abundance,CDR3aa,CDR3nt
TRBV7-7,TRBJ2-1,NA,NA,CASSLGSGDNEQFF,TGTGCTAGCAGCTTAGGGTCTGGGGACAATGAGCAGTTCTTC
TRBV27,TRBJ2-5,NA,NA,CASSLSSGVGETQYF,TGTGCCAGCAGTTTATCATCGGGGGTCGGAGAGACCCAGTACTTC
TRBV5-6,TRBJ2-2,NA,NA,CASSLGPRANTGELFF,TGTGCCAGCAGCTTGGGTCCGAGGGCGAACACCGGGGAGCTGTTTTTT
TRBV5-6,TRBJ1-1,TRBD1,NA,CASSLGDRVTEAFF,TGTGCCAGCAGCTTGGGGGACAGGGTCACTGAAGCTTTCTTT
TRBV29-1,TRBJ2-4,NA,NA,CSVDTAKNIQYF,TGCAGCGTTGACACTGCCAAAAACATTCAGTACTTC
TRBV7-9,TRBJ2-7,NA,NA,CASGISGKGYEQYF,TGTGCCAGCGGAATTAGCGGAAAGGGCTACGAGCAGTACTTC
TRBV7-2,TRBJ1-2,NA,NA,CASSPETIYGYTF,TGTGCCAGCAGCCCCGAGACGATATATGGCTACACCTTC
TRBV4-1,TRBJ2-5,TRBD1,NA,CASSQEGWDRGRLETQYF,TGCGCCAGCAGCCAAGAGGGATGGGACAGGGGGCGTTTAGAGACCCAGTACTTC
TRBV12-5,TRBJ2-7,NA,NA,CASGLASLSGVGEQYF,TGTGCTAGTGGTTTGGCCAGTCTATCGGGAGTGGGCGAGCAGTACTTC
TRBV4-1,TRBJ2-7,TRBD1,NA,CASSQGTGDGGEQYF,TGCGCCAGCAGCCAAGGGACAGGGGATGGTGGCGAGCAGTACTTC
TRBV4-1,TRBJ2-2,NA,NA,CASSQEATGAGELFF,TGCGCCAGCAGCCAAGAGGCCACGGGGGCTGGGGAGCTGTTTTTT
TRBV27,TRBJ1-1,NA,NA,CASSPEAGRPLNTEAFF,TGTGCCAGCAGCCCTGAAGCGGGACGGCCCCTTAACACTGAAGCTTTCTTT
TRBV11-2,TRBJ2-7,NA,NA,CASSLGTSYEQYF,TGTGCCAGCAGCTTAGGAACTAGCTACGAGCAGTACTTC
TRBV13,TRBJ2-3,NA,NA,CASSLDSHTDTQYF,TGTGCCAGCAGCTTGGACTCGCACACAGATACGCAGTATTTT
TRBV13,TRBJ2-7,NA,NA,CASSLGGLGTYEQYF,TGTGCCAGCAGCTTAGGGGGGTTAGGAACCTACGAGCAGTACTTC
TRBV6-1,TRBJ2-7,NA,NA,CASSGRGTVYEQYF,TGTGCCAGCAGTGGCCGCGGGACAGTCTACGAGCAGTACTTC
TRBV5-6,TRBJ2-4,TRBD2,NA,CASSLLASETIQYF,TGTGCCAGCAGCCTACTAGCGAGTGAGACCATTCAGTACTTC
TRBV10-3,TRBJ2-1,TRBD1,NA,CAISESAGGSYNEQFF,TGTGCCATCAGTGAGTCAGCAGGGGGCTCCTACAATGAGCAGTTCTTC
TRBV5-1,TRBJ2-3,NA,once,CASSSPKASTSTDTQYF,TGCGCCAGCAGCTCCCCTAAAGCGTCAACTAGCACAGATACGCAGTATTTT
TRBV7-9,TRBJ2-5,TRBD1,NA,CASSPSPGTGYDVDGTQYF,TGTGCCAGCAGCCCCAGTCCCGGGACAGGGTACGACGTTGATGGGACCCAGTACTTC
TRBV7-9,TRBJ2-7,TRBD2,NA,CASSSDTSAEQYF,TGTGCCAGCAGCTCGGATACTAGCGCCGAGCAGTACTTC
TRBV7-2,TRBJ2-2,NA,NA,CASSQTTDNTGELFF,TGTGCCAGCAGCCAGACTACCGATAACACCGGGGAGCTGTTTTTT
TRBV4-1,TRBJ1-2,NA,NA,CASSPDSQFGGYTF,TGCGCCAGCAGTCCGGACAGCCAGTTCGGTGGCTACACCTTC
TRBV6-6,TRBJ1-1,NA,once,CASSPPGGETEAFF,TGTGCCAGCAGCCCCCCTGGGGGGGAGACTGAAGCTTTCTTT
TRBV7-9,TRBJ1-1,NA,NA,CASSAESTEAFF,TGTGCCAGCAGCGCTGAATCCACTGAAGCTTTCTTT
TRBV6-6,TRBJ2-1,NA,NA,CASSSRPPWNEQFF,TGTGCCAGCAGTTCTAGGCCTCCGTGGAATGAGCAGTTCTTC
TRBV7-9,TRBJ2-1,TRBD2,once,CASSLSGGPFWGQFF,TGTGCCAGCAGCCTTAGCGGGGGACCCTTTTGGGGGCAGTTCTTC
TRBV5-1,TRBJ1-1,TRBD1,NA,CASSSWDRGTEAFF,TGCGCCAGCAGCTCATGGGACAGGGGCACTGAAGCTTTCTTT